Listed below are T cell receptor beta chains from one sample, sequenced in a study of blood T cells in healthy people across ages. One entry per CDR3 protein results from TCRdb running MiXCR on the 5' RACE reads. The data contain hundreds of thousands of distinct CDR3 sequences, approximately 60% of them seen just once; the ten biggest clones take up under 30%. The sample comprised blood. The receptors derive from a man aged 35 to 55 in good health. Each CDR3 is given with its conserved first and last residue. The D gene is left open where the match is weak. The size entry is marked missing in some rows and otherwise reads once, few, many or a size class.

TRBV5-1	TRBD1	NA	TRBJ2-3	TGCGCCAGCAGTGTTCAGGGGGCGAGTACAGTAACGGATACGCAGTATTTT	CASSVQGASTVTDTQYF
TRBV7-2	NA	NA	TRBJ2-1	TGTGCCAGCAGCTTAAGCGGGACACATAACAATGAGCAGTTCTTC	CASSLSGTHNNEQFF
TRBV6-2/TRBV6-3	NA	few	TRBJ2-1	TGTGCCAGCAGTTACGGGCAGGAGGGCGTCGAGCAGTTCTTC	CASSYGQEGVEQFF
TRBV12-3/TRBV12-4	TRBD2	many	TRBJ2-1	TGTGCCAGCAGTCTCAGCGGGGGCGAGCAGTTCTTC	CASSLSGGEQFF
TRBV28	NA	NA	TRBJ2-3	TGTGCCAGCACCTATTACACCAGTACTAGCACAGATACGCAGTATTTT	CASTYYTSTSTDTQYF
TRBV20-1	TRBD1	few	TRBJ2-3	TGCAGTGCAAAGACCCTCCGGGACAGGGTAACAGATACGCAGTATTTT	CSAKTLRDRVTDTQYF
TRBV6-5	NA	few	TRBJ1-6	TGTGCCAGCAGTGAACAGGGCCTCGGCTATAATTCACCCCTCCACTTT	CASSEQGLGYNSPLHF
TRBV28	NA	NA	TRBJ2-3	TGTGCCAGCAGTGGACCGCTGGCAGATACGCAGTATTTT	CASSGPLADTQYF
TRBV3-1	TRBD1	NA	TRBJ2-7	TGTGCCAGCAGCCAAGTCAGGGGGCCGGGGCAGTACTTC	CASSQVRGPGQYF
TRBV29-1	NA	once	TRBJ2-1	TGCAGCGTATACGTCGACAGCAATGAGCAGTTCTTC	CSVYVDSNEQFF
TRBV10-3	NA	many	TRBJ2-7	TGTGCCATCAGTGAGTCGAGGTCCTCCTACGAGCAGTACTTC	CAISESRSSYEQYF
TRBV11-2	TRBD1	few	TRBJ2-7	TGTGCCAGCAGTCCAGACAGGGTGGGCTCCTACGAGCAGTACTTC	CASSPDRVGSYEQYF
TRBV15	NA	NA	TRBJ2-1	TGTGCCACCAGCAGAGATAGCGGTGAGCAGTTCTTC	CATSRDSGEQFF
TRBV25-1	NA	NA	TRBJ2-3	TGTGCCAGCTTTGGGGCGGGGACCACAGATACGCAGTATTTT	CASFGAGTTDTQYF
TRBV7-2	NA	NA	TRBJ2-3	TGTGCCAGCAGCTTAGGGACTCCCACAGATACGCAGTATTTT	CASSLGTPTDTQYF
TRBV28	NA	NA	TRBJ2-7	TGTGCCAGCAGTTTACCGGGCGACAGGTCCTACGAGCAGTACTTC	CASSLPGDRSYEQYF
TRBV12-3/TRBV12-4	NA	NA	TRBJ1-1	TGTGCCACACGGGGCCCCAAAGTCTGCTTCCTAATGAACACTGAAGCTTTCTTT	CATRGPKVCFLMNTEAFF
TRBV5-1	TRBD2	NA	TRBJ2-7	TGCGCCAGCAGCTCGGAACCTAGCGGTGGGGTCGAGCAGTACTTC	CASSSEPSGGVEQYF